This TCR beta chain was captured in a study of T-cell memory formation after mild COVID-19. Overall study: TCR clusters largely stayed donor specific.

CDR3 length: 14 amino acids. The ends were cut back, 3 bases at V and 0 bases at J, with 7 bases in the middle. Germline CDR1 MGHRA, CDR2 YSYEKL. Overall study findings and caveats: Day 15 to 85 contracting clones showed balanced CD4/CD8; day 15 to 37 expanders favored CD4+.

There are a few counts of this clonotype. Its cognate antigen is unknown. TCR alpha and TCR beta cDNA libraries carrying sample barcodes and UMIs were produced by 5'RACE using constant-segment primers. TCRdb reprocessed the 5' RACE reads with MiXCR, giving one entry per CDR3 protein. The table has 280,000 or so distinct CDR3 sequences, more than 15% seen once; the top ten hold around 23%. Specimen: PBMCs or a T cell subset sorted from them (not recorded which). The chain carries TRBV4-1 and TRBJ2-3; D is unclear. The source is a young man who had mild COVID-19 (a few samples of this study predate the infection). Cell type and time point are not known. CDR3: CASSHYRSTDTQYF. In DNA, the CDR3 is TGCGCCAGCAGCCACTACAGAAGCACAGATACGCAGTATTTT.